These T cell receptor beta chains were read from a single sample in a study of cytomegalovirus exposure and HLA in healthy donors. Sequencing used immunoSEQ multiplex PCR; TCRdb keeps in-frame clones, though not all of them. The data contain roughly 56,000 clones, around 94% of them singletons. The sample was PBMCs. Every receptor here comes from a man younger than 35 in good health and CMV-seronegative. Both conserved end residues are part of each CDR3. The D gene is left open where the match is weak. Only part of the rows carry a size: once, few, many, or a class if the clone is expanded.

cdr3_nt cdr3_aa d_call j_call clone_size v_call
TGTGCCAGCAGTCAATACGGGACTAGCGGAACAGATACGCAGTATTTT CASSQYGTSGTDTQYF TRBD2 TRBJ2-3 . TRBV6-4
TGTGCCAGCACCCCGGGGGGGGCCTACACTGAAGCTTTCTTT CASTPGGAYTEAFF . TRBJ1-1 . TRBV28
TGTGCCAGCAGTTTAAAAGGGGGAGGGGGCGAGCAGTACTTC CASSLKGGGGEQYF . TRBJ2-7 . TRBV27
TGTGCCAGCAGCCAAGATCGGGCGGGGACGTCTACTGGAAACACCATATATTTT CASSQDRAGTSTGNTIYF . TRBJ1-3 . TRBV4-2
TGTGCCAGCAGCTCGGACAGGGTGTACGAGCAGTACTTC CASSSDRVYEQYF TRBD1 TRBJ2-7 . TRBV11-1
TGTGCCAGTGTCTCGGTGGACAGGATTACCGGGGAGCTGTTTTTT CASVSVDRITGELFF TRBD1 TRBJ2-2 . TRBV6-1
TGCGCCAGCAGCCAAGTTGGACAGGGATCCTACGAGCAGTACTTC CASSQVGQGSYEQYF TRBD1 TRBJ2-7 . TRBV4-3
TGTGCCAGCAGCTTAACGGGACTAGCGGGAGGGGTCACCGGGGAGCTGTTTTTT CASSLTGLAGGVTGELFF TRBD2 TRBJ2-2 once TRBV7-2
TGTGCCTGGAGTGTACCGGGTACCGGGGAGCTGTTTTTT CAWSVPGTGELFF . TRBJ2-2 . TRBV30
TGTGCCAGCTCACCACCGGGAGAAGAGACCCAGTACTTC CASSPPGEETQYF . TRBJ2-5 . TRBV18
TGTGCCAGCAGTAGGAGCCAGTCCCTTCCGAACACTGAAGCTTTCTTT CASSRSQSLPNTEAFF . TRBJ1-1 once TRBV2
TGTGCCAGCAGTTTGTCCCGACAGGGACCCTACGAGCAGTACTTC CASSLSRQGPYEQYF TRBD1 TRBJ2-7 . TRBV6-5
TGTGCCAGCAGCTCTAGACAGGCCCCCCACGAGCAGTACTTC CASSSRQAPHEQYF . TRBJ2-7 . TRBV7-9
TGCGCCAGCAGCCCCGGTAACTCTGGGGCCAACGTCCTGACTTTC CASSPGNSGANVLTF . TRBJ2-6 . TRBV5-1
TGTGCCAGCAGTGAAGCGCGGGAGCAGTACTTC CASSEAREQYF . TRBJ2-7 few TRBV2
TGTGCCAGCAGCTTGGACCCTGACAGGGTCCAAGAGACCCAGTACTTC CASSLDPDRVQETQYF TRBD1 TRBJ2-5 . TRBV5-4
TGTGCCAGCAGCAGGGGACTAGCGGGAGGGCCGAAAGGGACAGATACGCAGTATTTT CASSRGLAGGPKGTDTQYF TRBD2 TRBJ2-3 . TRBV7-2
TGTGCCAGCAGACTAACGCCTCAGGGAAGCGAGCAGTACTTC CASRLTPQGSEQYF . TRBJ2-7 . TRBV28
TGTGCCAGCAGACTTAGCGGCGAGCAGTACTTC CASRLSGEQYF . TRBJ2-7 . TRBV6-5
TGTGCCAGCAGCCCCGGACAGGGGTCAGATACGCAGTATTTT CASSPGQGSDTQYF TRBD1 TRBJ2-3 . TRBV7-3
TGTGCCTTCGAGTACGGCGGGGGCCCCACTGAAGCTTTCTTT CAFEYGGGPTEAFF . TRBJ1-1 . TRBV30
TGCGCCAGCAGCCAAGACGATCGGGGAATAAATACTGAAGCTTTCTTT CASSQDDRGINTEAFF . TRBJ1-1 . TRBV4-1
TGCAGCGTTGGTCCGGAGGGGCGCGGCTACACCTTC CSVGPEGRGYTF . TRBJ1-2 . TRBV29-1
TGTGCCAGTAGTATTAGCGGGAGAGGCGCCGGGGAGCTGTTTTTT CASSISGRGAGELFF TRBD2 TRBJ2-2 . TRBV19
TGTGCCAGCAGCGCGGGGACTAGCGGGAACACAGATACGCAGTATTTT CASSAGTSGNTDTQYF TRBD2 TRBJ2-3 . TRBV9
TGTGCCAGCAGCTTCCCTGGGACAGCCTCTGGAAACACCATATATTTT CASSFPGTASGNTIYF TRBD1 TRBJ1-3 . TRBV7-9
TGTGCCAGCAGTGAGCTAGCGGGATTGGAAGATACGCAGTATTTT CASSELAGLEDTQYF TRBD2 TRBJ2-3 . TRBV6-1
TGTGCCAGTAGTTTACAGGTTATGAACACTGAAGCTTTCTTT CASSLQVMNTEAFF . TRBJ1-1 . TRBV19
TGTGCCAGCAGCTCCATCCCCCAGGGGGCTAGCGGCTACACCTTC CASSSIPQGASGYTF TRBD1 TRBJ1-2 . TRBV5-6
TGTGCCAGCAGTTCCCGGACAGGGGATGGCTACACCTTC CASSSRTGDGYTF TRBD1 TRBJ1-2 . TRBV27
TGCGCCAGCAGTGAGTCGGTAGCGGGAGGGCAGACCTACAATGAGCAGTTCTTC CASSESVAGGQTYNEQFF TRBD2 TRBJ2-1 once TRBV10-1
TGTGCCAGCAGCCCCGTCCGACGGGACGAGCAGTACTTC CASSPVRRDEQYF . TRBJ2-7 . TRBV7-7
TGCGCCAGCAGCTTAGAACCGGGAAAGCGGTTCTTC CASSLEPGKRFF . TRBJ2-1 few TRBV5-1